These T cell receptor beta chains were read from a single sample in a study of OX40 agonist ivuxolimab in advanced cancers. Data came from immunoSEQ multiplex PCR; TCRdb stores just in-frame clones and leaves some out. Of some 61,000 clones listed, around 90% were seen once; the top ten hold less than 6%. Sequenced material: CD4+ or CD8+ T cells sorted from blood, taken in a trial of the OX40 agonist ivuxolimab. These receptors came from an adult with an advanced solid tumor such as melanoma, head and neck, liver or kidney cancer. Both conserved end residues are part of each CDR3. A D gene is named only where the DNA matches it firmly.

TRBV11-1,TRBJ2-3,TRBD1,TGTGCCAGCAGCTTAGCGGGACAGGGGTCGCGAGGTACGCAGTATTTT,CASSLAGQGSRGTQYF
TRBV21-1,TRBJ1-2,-,TGTGCCAGCAGCACGGGGTATGGCTACACCTTC,CASSTGYGYTF
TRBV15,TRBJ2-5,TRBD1,TGTGCCACCAGCAGAGAACAGGGGGCAGAGACCCAGTACTTC,CATSREQGAETQYF
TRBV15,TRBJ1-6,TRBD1,TGTGCCACCAGCATGACCCGGGACAGGGATTCACCCCTCCACTTT,CATSMTRDRDSPLHF
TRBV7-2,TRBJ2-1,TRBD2,TGTGCCAGCAGCTTAGAGTGGACTAGCGGAACCCCCAATGAGCAGTTCTTC,CASSLEWTSGTPNEQFF
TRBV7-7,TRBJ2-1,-,TGTGCTAGCAGCTCGGAGGGCCAACAGTTCTTC,CASSSEGQQFF
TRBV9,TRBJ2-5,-,TGTGCCAGCAGCGACCCACCAAGCTACGGAGGGGGGCACTTC,CASSDPPSYGGGHF
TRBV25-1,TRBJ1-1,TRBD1,TGTGCCAGCAGGAGACAGGGATCAAGTTCGAACACTGAAGCTTTCTTT,CASRRQGSSSNTEAFF
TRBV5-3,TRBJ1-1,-,TGTGCCAGCAGCTTGGGAGACAGGAACACTGAAGCTTTCTTT,CASSLGDRNTEAFF
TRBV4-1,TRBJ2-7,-,TGCGCCAGCAGCCAATTAGACCTGTTTGTTTCGTACGAGCAGTACTTC,CASSQLDLFVSYEQYF
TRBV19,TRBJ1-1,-,TGTGCCAGTAGTACCACCACAGTGAGATTGAACACTGAAGCTTTCTTT,CASSTTTVRLNTEAFF
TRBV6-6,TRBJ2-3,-,TGTGCCATCTTTTCCGGCAGAAGCACAGATACGCAGTATTTT,CAIFSGRSTDTQYF
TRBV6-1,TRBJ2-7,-,TGTGCCAGCAGGGACGGACAGTCCGAGCAGTACTTC,CASRDGQSEQYF
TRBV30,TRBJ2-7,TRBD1,TGTGCCTGGCGGCGGACAGGGGGCAACGAGCAGTACTTC,CAWRRTGGNEQYF
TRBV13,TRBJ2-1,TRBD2,TGTGCCAGCAGTAAGAACTGGCTAGCGGGGGACAATGAGCAGTTCTTC,CASSKNWLAGDNEQFF
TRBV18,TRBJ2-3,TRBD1,TGTGCCAGCTCACTTCGGGGACAGCACACAGATACGCAGTATTTT,CASSLRGQHTDTQYF